This T cell receptor beta chain was found in a study of control samples from healthy donors and cancer patients. The V gene end was trimmed by 1 base and the J gene end by 4 bases; junction bases not matched to a gene: 3. The CDR3 contains 15 residues. Per germline, CDR1 LNHDA and CDR2 SQIVND (reference sequence). Sequenced by immunoSEQ multiplex PCR; TCRdb stores in-frame clones only, minus some. The sample holds some 90,000 clones, 91% seen once. The chain links TRBV19 to TRBJ1-5; 8 nucleotides match TRBD1. Sequenced input: blood. The receptor was isolated from a woman aged 25 to 39 in good health. The CDR3 protein is CASSIGGDRNQPQHF. CDR3 DNA: TGTGCCAGTAGTATAGGGGGGGACAGGAATCAGCCCCAGCATTTT.